This TCR beta chain emerged from a study of cytomegalovirus exposure and HLA in healthy donors. Whole-study findings and limits: The number of N-insertions in an Asian-associated ancestry cluster was reportedly below the roughly 670-donor mean in a later analysis.

Primers: 60 Vbeta forward and 13 Jbeta reverse. Profiled with immunoSEQ multiplex PCR; TCRdb holds only in-frame clones, not every one. Seen here are some 60,000 clones, 80% observed once, and the top ten hold almost 6%. Trimming removed 0 bases from V and 6 bases from J; junction bases left unmatched: 0. The germline gives CDR1 SGHDN, CDR2 FVKESK. This CDR3 comprises 13 residues. Concerning this clone itself: Antigen unknown.

Sequencing was carried out using PBMCs. This sequence joins TRBV14 and TRBJ2-3; 7 bases align to TRBD2. The source is a male donor in good health and CMV-seronegative. CDR3 sequence (DNA): TGTGCCAGCAGCCAAGAAGCGGGGGATACGCAGTATTTT. Translation gives CASSQEAGDTQYF.